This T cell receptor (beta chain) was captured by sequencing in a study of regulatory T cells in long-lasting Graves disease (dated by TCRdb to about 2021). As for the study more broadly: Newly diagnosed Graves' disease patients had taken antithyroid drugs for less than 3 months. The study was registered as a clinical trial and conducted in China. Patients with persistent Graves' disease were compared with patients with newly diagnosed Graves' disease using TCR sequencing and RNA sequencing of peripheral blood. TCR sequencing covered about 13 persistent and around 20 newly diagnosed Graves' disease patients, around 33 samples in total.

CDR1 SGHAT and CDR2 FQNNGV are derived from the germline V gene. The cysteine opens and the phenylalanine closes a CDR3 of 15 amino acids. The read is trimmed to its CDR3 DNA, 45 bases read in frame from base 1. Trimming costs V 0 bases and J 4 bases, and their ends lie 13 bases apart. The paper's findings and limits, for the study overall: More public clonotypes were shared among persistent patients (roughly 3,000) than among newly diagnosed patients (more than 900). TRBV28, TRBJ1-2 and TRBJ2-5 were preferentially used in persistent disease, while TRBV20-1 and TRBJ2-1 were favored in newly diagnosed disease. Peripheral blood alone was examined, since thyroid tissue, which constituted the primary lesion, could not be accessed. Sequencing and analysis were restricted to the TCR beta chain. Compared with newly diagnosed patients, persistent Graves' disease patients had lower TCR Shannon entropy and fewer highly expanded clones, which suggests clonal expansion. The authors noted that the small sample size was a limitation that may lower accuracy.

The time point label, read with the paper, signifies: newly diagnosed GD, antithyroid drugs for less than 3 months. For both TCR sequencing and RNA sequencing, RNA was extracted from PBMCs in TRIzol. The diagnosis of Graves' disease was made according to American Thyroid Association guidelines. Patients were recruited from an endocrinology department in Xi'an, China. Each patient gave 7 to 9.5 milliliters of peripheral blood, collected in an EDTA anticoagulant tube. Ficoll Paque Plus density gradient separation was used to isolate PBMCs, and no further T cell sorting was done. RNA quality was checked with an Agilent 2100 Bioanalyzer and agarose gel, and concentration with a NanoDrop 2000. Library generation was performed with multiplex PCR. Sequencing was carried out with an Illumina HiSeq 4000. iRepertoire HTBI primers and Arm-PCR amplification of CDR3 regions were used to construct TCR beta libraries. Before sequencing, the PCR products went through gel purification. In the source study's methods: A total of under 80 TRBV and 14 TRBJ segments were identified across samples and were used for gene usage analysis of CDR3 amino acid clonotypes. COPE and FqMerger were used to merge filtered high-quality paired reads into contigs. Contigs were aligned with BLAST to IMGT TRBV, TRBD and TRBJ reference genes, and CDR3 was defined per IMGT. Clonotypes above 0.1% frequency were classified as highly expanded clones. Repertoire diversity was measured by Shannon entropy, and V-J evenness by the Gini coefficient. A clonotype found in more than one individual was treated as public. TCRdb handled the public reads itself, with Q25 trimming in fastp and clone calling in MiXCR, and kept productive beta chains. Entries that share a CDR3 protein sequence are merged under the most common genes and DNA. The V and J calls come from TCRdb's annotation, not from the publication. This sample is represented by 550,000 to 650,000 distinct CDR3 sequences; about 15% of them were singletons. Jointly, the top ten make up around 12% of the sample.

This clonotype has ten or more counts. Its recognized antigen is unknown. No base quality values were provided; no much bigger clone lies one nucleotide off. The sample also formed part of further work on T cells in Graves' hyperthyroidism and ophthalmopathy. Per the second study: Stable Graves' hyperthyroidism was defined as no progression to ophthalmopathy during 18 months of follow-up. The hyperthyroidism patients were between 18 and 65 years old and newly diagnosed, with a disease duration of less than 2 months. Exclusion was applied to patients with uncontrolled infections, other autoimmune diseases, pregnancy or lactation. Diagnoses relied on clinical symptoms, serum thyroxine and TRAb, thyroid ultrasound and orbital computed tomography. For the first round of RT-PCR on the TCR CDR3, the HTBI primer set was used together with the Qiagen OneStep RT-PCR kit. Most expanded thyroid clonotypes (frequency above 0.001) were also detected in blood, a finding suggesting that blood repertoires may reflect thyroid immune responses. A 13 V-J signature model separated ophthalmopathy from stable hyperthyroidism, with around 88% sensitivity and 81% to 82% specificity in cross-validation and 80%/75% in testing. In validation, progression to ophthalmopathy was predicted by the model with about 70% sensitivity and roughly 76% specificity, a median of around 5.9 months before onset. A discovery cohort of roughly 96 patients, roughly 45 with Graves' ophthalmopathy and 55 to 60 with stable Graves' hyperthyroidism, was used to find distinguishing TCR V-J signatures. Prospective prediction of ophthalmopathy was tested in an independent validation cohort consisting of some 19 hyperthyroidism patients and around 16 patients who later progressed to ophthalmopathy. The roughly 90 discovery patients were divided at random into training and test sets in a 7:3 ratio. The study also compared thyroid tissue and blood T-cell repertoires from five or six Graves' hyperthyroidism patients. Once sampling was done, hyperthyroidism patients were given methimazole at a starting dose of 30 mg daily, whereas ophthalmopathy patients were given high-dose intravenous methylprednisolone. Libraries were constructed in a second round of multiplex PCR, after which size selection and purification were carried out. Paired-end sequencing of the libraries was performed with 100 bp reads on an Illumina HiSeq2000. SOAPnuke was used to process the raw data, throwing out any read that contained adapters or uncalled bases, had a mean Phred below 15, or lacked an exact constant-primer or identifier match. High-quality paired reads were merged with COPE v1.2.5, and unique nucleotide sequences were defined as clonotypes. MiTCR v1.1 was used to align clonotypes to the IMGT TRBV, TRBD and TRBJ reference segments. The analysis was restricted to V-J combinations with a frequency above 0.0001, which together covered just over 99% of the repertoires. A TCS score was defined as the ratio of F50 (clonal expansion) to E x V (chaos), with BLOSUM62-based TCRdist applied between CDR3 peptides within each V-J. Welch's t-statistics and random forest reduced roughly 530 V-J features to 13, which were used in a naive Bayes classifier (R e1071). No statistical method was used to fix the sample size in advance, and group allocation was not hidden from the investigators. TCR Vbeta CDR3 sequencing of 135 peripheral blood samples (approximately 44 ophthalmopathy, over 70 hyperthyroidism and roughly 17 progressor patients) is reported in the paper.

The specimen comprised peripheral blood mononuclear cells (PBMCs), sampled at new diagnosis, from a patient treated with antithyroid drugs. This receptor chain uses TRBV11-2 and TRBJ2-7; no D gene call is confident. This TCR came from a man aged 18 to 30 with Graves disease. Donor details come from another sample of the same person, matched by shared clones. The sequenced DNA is TGTGCCAGCAGCTTAGACGCAGGTCCCCTATACGAGCAGTACTTC. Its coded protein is CASSLDAGPLYEQYF.